A single sample is the source of the 19 T cell receptor beta chains below, sequenced in a study of blood T cell repertoires in COVID-19. The data were produced by immunoSEQ multiplex PCR, yet TCRdb's version contains in-frame clones alone and is incomplete. The sample gives 35,000 to 45,000 clones, 60% to 80% of which show up once; 25% to 35% is in the top ten. Material for sequencing was peripheral blood. These TCRs come from a woman between 65 and 79 years old with acute or convalescent COVID-19.

This chain connects TRBV19 to TRBJ2-3; TRBD1 might be the D (5 bases). V lost 4 bases, J lost 0 bases, and 17 bases lay in between. CDR1 is LNHDA and CDR2 is SQIVND in the germline V gene (reference sequence). The CDR3 has 17 amino acids. The CDR3 bases are TGTGCCAGTAGTACCCCCAGGGCGCGTTCTAGCACAGATACGCAGTATTTT. Translating gives CASSTPRARSSTDTQYF.

This clone was counted a single time. One junction end disagrees with the germline gene, perhaps due to a read error. This rearrangement joins TRBV6-5 to TRBJ1-2; D may be TRBD1 (6 bases). The length of the CDR3 is 15 residues. Germline-derived CDR1 and CDR2 are MNHEY and SVGAGI. In DNA, the CDR3 is TGTGTCAGCAGATTCAACAGGGATTATAACTATGGCTACACCTTC. It is translated as CVSRFNRDYNYGYTF.

This clone came up once. V and J are TRBV30 and TRBJ2-3; 8 bases map to TRBD2. Germline V gene lookup returns CDR1 GTSNPN and CDR2 SVGIG (reference sequence). There are 14 residues in the CDR3. V shed 6 bases and J 0 bases; nucleotides not matched to a gene: 5. The CDR3 nucleotides read TGTGCCTGCGGGGGGGCCTTAAGCACAGATACGCAGTATTTT. This sequence encodes CACGGALSTDTQYF.

The genes are TRBV9 and TRBJ1-1; 9 bases agree with TRBD1. The trim removed 0 bases at V and 3 bases at J, leaving 9 bases unmatched. Germline values: CDR1 SGDLS, CDR2 YYNGEE. The length of the CDR3 is 17 residues. The CDR3 DNA is TGTGCCAGCAGCGTAGGGGGACAGGGCCTTGGGGACACTGAAGCTTTCTTT. Translation: CASSVGGQGLGDTEAFF.

The sample holds one count of this clone. The chain joins TRBV5-1 to TRBJ1-2; 8 positions match TRBD1. This CDR3 region has 15 residues. Looked up from germline, CDR1 is SGHRS and CDR2 is YFSETQ. V shed 4 bases and J 2 bases; nucleotides not matched to a gene: 7. The CDR3 nucleotides are TGCGCCAGCAGCCCGGGTGGACAGGGCAACTATGGCTACACCTTC. Protein product: CASSPGGQGNYGYTF.

The chain is built from TRBV7-9 and TRBJ1-3, with D unclear. V was clipped by 3 bases and J by 0 bases, with 6 bases between them. Germline V CDR1 and CDR2: SEHNR, FQNEAQ (reference sequence). This CDR3 is built from 14 residues. The CDR3 DNA reads TGTGCCAGCAGCTTGAGCCTCTCTGGAAACACCATATATTTT. It translates to CASSLSLSGNTIYF.

This sequence joins TRBV5-1 and TRBJ2-6; weak D call: TRBD2 (6 bases). The ends were cut back, 0 bases at V and 1 base at J, with 8 bases in the middle. The CDR3 is made up of 16 amino acids. Germline V lookup: CDR1 SGHRS, CDR2 YFSETQ. The CDR3 DNA follows: TGCGCCAGCAGCTTGGTAGGGACTTCTGGGGCCAACGTCCTGACTTTC. Its translation is CASSLVGTSGANVLTF.

The rearrangement joins TRBV28 to TRBJ1-4; TRBD1 aligns across 7 bases. The CDR3 consists of 17 residues. The trim removed 5 bases at V and 0 bases at J, leaving 9 bases unmatched. Germline V gene lookup returns CDR1 MDHEN and CDR2 SYDVKM. The CDR3 loop is CASSPRTGFATNEKLFF. Written as DNA, the CDR3 is TGTGCCAGCAGTCCCCGGACAGGCTTTGCAACTAATGAAAAACTGTTTTTT.

CDR3 in amino acids: CASSVRGNTEAFF. The CDR3 nucleotides are TGTGCCAGCAGTGTAAGGGGGAACACTGAAGCTTTCTTT. The chain carries TRBV6-4 and TRBJ1-1; possible D gene TRBD1, 5 bases. The CDR3 is 13 residues long. Germline assignment: CDR1 MRHNA and CDR2 SNTAGT. V lost 4 bases, J lost 1 base, and 7 bases lay in between.

The rearrangement links TRBV6-2 or TRBV6-3 to TRBJ2-5, with 7 bases aligning to TRBD1. The V and J ends lost 0 bases and 5 bases, in that order; junction bases with no gene match: 6. Germline CDR1 MNHEY, CDR2 SVGEGT. This CDR3 is built from 15 residues. Here the CDR3 DNA reads TGTGCCAGCAGTTACTCAGCGACAGGGTCGGAGACCCAGTACTTC. Protein sequence: CASSYSATGSETQYF.

The rearrangement links TRBV5-4 to TRBJ2-1; weak D call: TRBD1 (6 bases). The CDR3 is 13 residues long. Germline V gives CDR1 SGHNT, CDR2 YYREEE (reference sequence). V gave up 7 bases and J gave up 0 bases, with 8 bases separating them. CDR3 nucleotide sequence: TGTGCCAGCCGGACAGACTCCTACAATGAGCAGTTCTTC. As protein: CASRTDSYNEQFF.

The genes are TRBV29-1 and TRBJ2-3; D call uncertain. Trimming took off 5 bases at V and 4 bases at J, with 10 bases between the two ends. This CDR3 is 12 amino acids long. Germline V gives CDR1 SQVTM, CDR2 ANQGSEA. Here the CDR3 reads CSVFLVSDTQYF. The CDR3 DNA is TGCAGCGTTTTCCTAGTCTCAGATACGCAGTATTTT.

This chain uses TRBV28 with TRBJ2-7; 11 positions agree with TRBD2. Trimming removed 5 bases from V and 5 bases from J; junction bases left unmatched: 5. Germline assignment: CDR1 MDHEN and CDR2 SYDVKM. This CDR3 comprises 14 residues. The CDR3 sequence is CASSRPGLADEQYF. CDR3 nucleotide sequence: TGTGCCAGCAGTCGACCGGGACTAGCGGACGAGCAGTACTTC. Supplemented by reference TRBV28 and TRBJ2-7, the full variable domain reads DVKVTQSSRYLVKRTGEKVFLECVQDMDHENMFWYRQDPGLGLRLIYFSYDVKMKEKGDIPEGYSVSREKKERFSLILESASTNQTSMYLCASSRPGLADEQYFGPGTRLTVT.

The CDR3 nucleotides are TGTGCCAGCAGCCCGGACAGGAGCTCCTACAATGAGCAGTTCTTC. This translates into CASSPDRSSYNEQFF. V gene TRBV7-2 combines with J gene TRBJ2-1; 7 positions agree with TRBD1. The V segment lost 5 bases and the J segment 0 bases; nucleotides outside the gene matches: 4. Per germline, CDR1 SGHTA and CDR2 FQGNSA. This CDR3 spans 15 amino acids.

The J gene is TRBJ2-1, the V gene TRBV11-2; TRBD2 matches at 8 bases. The CDR3 is 16 amino acids. Trimming at V came to 5 bases and at J to 6 bases, leaving 12 bases not matched to a gene. Germline loops: CDR1 SGHAT, CDR2 FQNNGV. The CDR3 sequence: CASSVPLRTSSNEQFF. CDR3 nucleotide sequence: TGTGCCAGCAGCGTGCCACTCCGGACTAGCTCCAATGAGCAGTTCTTC. The whole variable domain, filled in from reference TRBV11-2 and TRBJ2-1, reads EAGVAQSPRYKIIEKRQSVAFWCNPISGHATLYWYQQILGQGPKLLIQFQNNGVVDDSQLPKDRFSAERLKGVDSTLKIQPAKLEDSAVYLCASSVPLRTSSNEQFFGPGTRLTVL.

A few counts support this clone. The chain is built from TRBV2 and TRBJ1-2; D gene unclear. CDR1 and CDR2 from the germline V gene are SNHLY and FYNNEI. The length of the CDR3 is 14 residues. The V gene lost 2 bases and the J gene lost 7 bases, with 14 bases spanning the gap. CDR3 residues: CASSEMVRIAGYTF. CDR3 sequence (DNA): TGTGCCAGCAGTGAAATGGTCCGGATAGCTGGCTACACCTTC. Together with reference TRBV2 and TRBJ1-2, the CDR3 gives the full variable domain: EPEVTQTPSHQVTQMGQEVILRCVPISNHLYFYWYRQILGQKVEFLVSFYNNEISEKSEIFDDQFSVERPDGSNFTLKIRSTKLEDSAMYFCASSEMVRIAGYTFGSGTRLTVV.

The V and J genes are TRBV19 and TRBJ2-7; 10 bases match TRBD1. The trim removed 9 bases at V and 1 base at J, leaving 3 bases unmatched. The CDR3 has 13 residues. The V gene's germline CDR1 is LNHDA and CDR2 SQIVND (reference sequence). The CDR3 here is CASGGQGSYEQYF. CDR3 sequence (DNA): TGTGCCAGCGGGGGACAGGGGTCCTACGAGCAGTACTTC. The full variable domain, completed using reference TRBV19 and TRBJ2-7, is DGGITQSPKYLFRKEGQNVTLSCEQNLNHDAMYWYRQDPGQGLRLIYYSQIVNDFQKGDIAEGYSVSREKKESFPLTVTSAQKNPTAFYLCASGGQGSYEQYFGPGTRLTVT.

The rearrangement uses TRBV4-1 and TRBJ1-3; a possible D gene is TRBD1 (5 bases). V lost 4 bases to trimming and J lost 0 bases, with 13 bases between them. CDR1 MGHRA and CDR2 YSYEKL come from the germline V gene. This CDR3 region has 16 residues. The DNA for the CDR3 is TGCGCCAGCAGCCGAGAAACAGGCTTCTCTGGAAACACCATATATTTT. Encoded protein: CASSRETGFSGNTIYF.

The chain recombines TRBV7-2 with TRBJ2-2; 8 nucleotides agree with TRBD2. This CDR3 has 15 residues. Per germline, CDR1 SGHTA and CDR2 FQGNSA. The V segment lost 5 bases and the J segment 7 bases; nucleotides outside the gene matches: 9. The CDR3 DNA sequence: TGTGCCAGCAGCGGATTCGGGAGGGCCGACGGGGAGCTGTTTTTT. Protein sequence: CASSGFGRADGELFF.